This is a list of T cell receptor beta chains from one sample in a study of CD8+CD57+ T cells in acquired aplastic anemia. MiXCR was run by TCRdb on the reads, yielding one entry per CDR3 protein. This table has roughly 180,000 distinct CDR3 sequences, roughly 65% appearing once. Sequences were obtained from sorted CD4+, CD8+, or CD8+CD57+ T cells (not recorded which) from PBMCs. The receptors were gathered from a human donor with aplastic anemia. Each CDR3 is given with its conserved first and last residue. The D gene is left open where the match is weak. Clone sizes are given selectively: once, few, many, or a class where the clone is expanded.

V gene: TRBV19
clone size: .
D gene: .
J gene: TRBJ2-2
CDR3 DNA: TGTGCCAGTTTAACAGAGAACACCGGGGAGCTGTTTTTT
CDR3 protein: CASLTENTGELFF

V gene: TRBV7-3
clone size: .
D gene: TRBD1
J gene: TRBJ1-1
CDR3 DNA: TGTGCCAGCAGCTTTGAGAGCGGACAGGAGGCTTTCTTT
CDR3 protein: CASSFESGQEAFF

V gene: TRBV9
clone size: .
D gene: .
J gene: TRBJ1-6
CDR3 DNA: TGTGCCAGCAGCGTAACAGACAGCTCCTATAATTCACCCCTCCACTTT
CDR3 protein: CASSVTDSSYNSPLHF

V gene: TRBV19
clone size: .
D gene: TRBD2
J gene: TRBJ2-7
CDR3 DNA: TGTGCCAGTGGGACTAGCGGGGGCTACGAGCAGTACTTC
CDR3 protein: CASGTSGGYEQYF

V gene: TRBV10-2
clone size: few
D gene: TRBD1
J gene: TRBJ2-3
CDR3 DNA: TGCGCCAGCAGATACAGGGGGATGAGCACAGATACGCAGTATTTT
CDR3 protein: CASRYRGMSTDTQYF

V gene: TRBV20-1
clone size: few
D gene: .
J gene: TRBJ2-7
CDR3 DNA: TGCAGTGCTAGAGATCTCGCGTCAGGGGAAACCTACGAGCAGTACTTC
CDR3 protein: CSARDLASGETYEQYF

V gene: TRBV19
clone size: .
D gene: TRBD1
J gene: TRBJ1-5
CDR3 DNA: TGTGCCAGTATTAATCGGGGAACAGGGGGACAGCCCCAGCATTTT
CDR3 protein: CASINRGTGGQPQHF

V gene: TRBV29-1
clone size: many
D gene: TRBD1
J gene: TRBJ1-2
CDR3 DNA: TGCAGCGTTGAAGATAGAGGACAGGGTGGATATGGCTACACCTTC
CDR3 protein: CSVEDRGQGGYGYTF

V gene: TRBV6-4
clone size: .
D gene: .
J gene: TRBJ2-3
CDR3 DNA: TGTGCCAGCAGTGTGGACCGCCTCGTGGAGTATTTT
CDR3 protein: CASSVDRLVEYF

V gene: TRBV5-4
clone size: many
D gene: TRBD1
J gene: TRBJ2-7
CDR3 DNA: TGTGCCAGCAGCCGGGACAGGGGGCGCGAGCAGTACTTC
CDR3 protein: CASSRDRGREQYF

V gene: TRBV9
clone size: .
D gene: .
J gene: TRBJ1-3
CDR3 DNA: TGTGCCAGCAGCGCCCAGGGAGGGTCTGGAAACACCATATATTTT
CDR3 protein: CASSAQGGSGNTIYF

V gene: TRBV13
clone size: .
D gene: .
J gene: TRBJ2-3
CDR3 DNA: TGTGCCAGCGGGAGGAGCACAGATACGCAGTATTTT
CDR3 protein: CASGRSTDTQYF

V gene: TRBV29-1
clone size: .
D gene: .
J gene: TRBJ2-7
CDR3 DNA: TGTACTTGTGCAGGGGAGGCCAACGAGCAGTACTTC
CDR3 protein: CTCAGEANEQYF

V gene: TRBV11-2
clone size: .
D gene: TRBD1
J gene: TRBJ1-2
CDR3 DNA: TGTGCCAGCAGCTCGAGAGGGGGCCATGGCTACACCTTC
CDR3 protein: CASSSRGGHGYTF

V gene: TRBV20-1
clone size: .
D gene: TRBD1
J gene: TRBJ1-1
CDR3 DNA: TGCAGTGCCAGCACCGCGGGGACAGCGAACACTGAAGCTTTCTTT
CDR3 protein: CSASTAGTANTEAFF

V gene: TRBV7-3
clone size: .
D gene: TRBD1
J gene: TRBJ2-7
CDR3 DNA: TGTGCCAGTAGCCACACAGGGGGCGAGCAGTACTTC
CDR3 protein: CASSHTGGEQYF

V gene: TRBV20-1
clone size: .
D gene: .
J gene: TRBJ1-4
CDR3 DNA: TGCAGTGCTAGAGATTATCGAACAGGTGGCTACACCTGGGGAGAAGAAAAACTGTTTTTT
CDR3 protein: CSARDYRTGGYTWGEEKLFF

V gene: TRBV30
clone size: .
D gene: .
J gene: TRBJ1-1
CDR3 DNA: TGTGCCTGGAGTCGGGCAGGGTTCACTGAAGCTTTCTTT
CDR3 protein: CAWSRAGFTEAFF

V gene: TRBV19
clone size: many
D gene: .
J gene: TRBJ1-1
CDR3 DNA: TGTGCCAGTAGTATCCACGGGGGGATTAGGAAAGCTTTCTTT
CDR3 protein: CASSIHGGIRKAFF

V gene: TRBV10-3
clone size: few
D gene: TRBD2
J gene: TRBJ2-7
CDR3 DNA: TGTGCCATCAGTGGTAGCGGGAGCTCCTACGAGCAGTACTTC
CDR3 protein: CAISGSGSSYEQYF

V gene: TRBV15
clone size: .
D gene: .
J gene: TRBJ2-7
CDR3 DNA: TGTGCCACCAGCACCTCGCAGGGGAGAGAGCAGTACTTC
CDR3 protein: CATSTSQGREQYF

V gene: TRBV5-6
clone size: .
D gene: TRBD2
J gene: TRBJ2-5
CDR3 DNA: TGTGCCAGCAGGGCGACTAGCGGGGGGACAGAGACCCAGTACTTC
CDR3 protein: CASRATSGGTETQYF

V gene: TRBV7-9
clone size: many
D gene: TRBD2
J gene: TRBJ2-7
CDR3 DNA: TGTGCCACCGTCGCGGGGGTTTCCTACGAGCAGTACTTC
CDR3 protein: CATVAGVSYEQYF

V gene: TRBV20-1
clone size: .
D gene: .
J gene: TRBJ2-5
CDR3 DNA: TGCAGTGCTAGAGGGGAGAGAGAGACCCAGTACTTC
CDR3 protein: CSARGERETQYF

V gene: TRBV24-1
clone size: .
D gene: .
J gene: TRBJ1-1
CDR3 DNA: TGTGCCACCAGTGTTCAAAATGAAGCTTTCTTT
CDR3 protein: CATSVQNEAFF

V gene: TRBV7-2
clone size: few
D gene: TRBD1
J gene: TRBJ2-1
CDR3 DNA: TGTGCCAGCAGCTTAGCACAGGGGAAGGGGTATGAGCAGTTCTTC
CDR3 protein: CASSLAQGKGYEQFF

V gene: TRBV7-8
clone size: .
D gene: .
J gene: TRBJ2-7
CDR3 DNA: TGTGCCAGCAGCTTAGCGGTCCAGGCCTCCTACGAGCAGTACTTC
CDR3 protein: CASSLAVQASYEQYF

V gene: TRBV7-2
clone size: .
D gene: .
J gene: TRBJ2-7
CDR3 DNA: TGTGCCAGCAGCTTAGAAACAGGCTACGTGCAGTACTTC
CDR3 protein: CASSLETGYVQYF

V gene: TRBV24-1
clone size: few
D gene: TRBD1
J gene: TRBJ2-7
CDR3 DNA: TGTGCCACCTCGAAAGAGGGGACAGGAGGGTTCTACGAGCAGTACTTC
CDR3 protein: CATSKEGTGGFYEQYF